This T cell receptor delta chain appears in the sequencing data of a study of human gamma delta and Vdelta1 T cells (dated by TCRdb to between 2017 and 2018). In the study overall: Delta One T cells, Vd1+ gamma-delta T cells, were investigated in the study as cytotoxic effectors against acute myeloid leukemia.

The CDR3 covers 15 residues, taking in both the cysteine and the phenylalanine. The read is trimmed to its CDR3 DNA, 45 bases read in frame from base 1. The junction carries 15 bases between V and J, which are trimmed by 6 bases and 1 base respectively. The germline V gene encodes CDR1 TSWWSYY and CDR2 QGS. Details on this clone: Its antigen specificity is not known. Base qualities are missing; no much larger clone stands one base away.

Libraries came from PCR. Sequencing relied on an Illumina MiSeq. Via CATT, TCRdb reprocessed the public reads, and rows with identical DNA were then joined. The sample yields about 4,000 delta-chain clones; roughly 25% were counted once. The ten largest clones represent roughly 69% of the sample. The source material was naive CD27+ Vdelta1 gamma-delta T cells from blood. This sequence uses TRDV1 and TRDJ1; the D gene identity is not certain. This clonotype was obtained from a human donor in good health. The encoded CDR3 is CALGGNLPPTDKLIF. The sequenced DNA is TGTGCTCTTGGAGGCAACCTCCCCCCCACCGATAAACTCATCTTT.